This TCR beta chain derives from a study of cytomegalovirus exposure and HLA in healthy donors. Study context: Genetic ancestry analysis placed approximately 78% of the 400 or so donors that were genotyped in the Caucasian-associated cluster.

For this clone: Its antigen remains unknown.

CDR1 and CDR2 from the germline V gene are SGDLS and YYNGEE. After removal of 0 bases from V and 5 bases from J, the junction contained 2 bases not matched to a gene. The CDR3 runs 14 residues. Amplification used 60 Vbeta primers and 13 Jbeta primers. The assay was immunoSEQ multiplex PCR, and TCRdb's table has in-frame clones only and misses some. The table has 120,000 to 150,000 clones, 70% to 85% seen once. Overall study results and limits: Across donors, most TCRs were seen rarely, yet some public ones were widespread. According to an earlier analysis, most TCR beta V segments yielded productive rearrangements about 87% or about 30% of the time.

It was healthy bone marrow donors who served as donors. Sequenced input: PBMCs. V and J are TRBV9 and TRBJ2-5; 9 positions match TRBD2. This receptor was taken from a man in his forties or fifties in good health and CMV-seronegative. The DNA for the CDR3 is TGTGCCAGCAGCGTAGCCAGCGGGGGGGAGACCCAGTACTTC. Protein product: CASSVASGGETQYF.